This TCR beta chain was captured by sequencing in a study of cytomegalovirus exposure and HLA in healthy donors. This clone was seen just once. As yet, its antigen is unknown. The PCR contained 60 Vbeta and 13 Jbeta primers. Some clones are missing from TCRdb's copy, which holds only in-frame ones; the method was immunoSEQ multiplex PCR. The sample gives fewer than 200,000 clones, 75% to 90% of which show up once; 0.5% to 0.8% is in the top ten. Deletions cut 1 base from V and 6 bases from J, with 11 bases between. Germline lookup yields CDR1 SEHNR and CDR2 FQNEAQ (reference sequence). The CDR3 runs 14 residues. Notes on the study in general: A cluster of highly shared sequence variants was likely a sequencing artifact.

J is TRBJ2-3 and V is TRBV7-9; the D is unclear. This TCR was sampled from a boy aged 5-17 years in good health and CMV-seronegative. Sequencing was performed on PBMCs. This chain's CDR3 is CASSLGDRVDTQYF. As DNA, the CDR3 is TGTGCCAGCAGCTTAGGAGACCGGGTTGATACGCAGTATTTT.